The 4 T cell receptor beta chains below all came from one sample that was sequenced in a study of identical twins. From the 5' RACE reads, TCRdb called clonotypes with MiXCR, one entry per CDR3 protein. The sample holds 400,000 to 550,000 distinct CDR3 sequences; roughly 24% are singletons and the top ten take 2.9%. The sample was also linked to a second study, of T cells expressing NK-cell markers.

Source material: CD4+ T cells sorted from blood. Receptors were obtained from a woman younger than 35 in good health.

The chain is built from TRBV7-9 and TRBJ2-7, with D perhaps being TRBD1 or TRBD2 (5 bases each). V lost 7 bases and J 4 bases, leaving 20 bases between the germline ends. Per the germline V gene, CDR1 is SEHNR and CDR2 is FQNEAQ (reference sequence). The CDR3 consists of 15 residues. As DNA, the CDR3 is TGTGCCAGCATCCCAGGACCGGGGCTATCTTACGAGCAGTACTTC. Encoded protein: CASIPGPGLSYEQYF.

This clonotype has only a few counts. This chain connects TRBV5-1 to TRBJ2-7; D unclear. V lost 5 bases and J 7 bases, leaving 16 bases between the germline ends. Per germline, CDR1 SGHRS and CDR2 YFSETQ. The CDR3 spans 13 residues. The CDR3: CASRQNGIPEQYF. For the CDR3, the DNA is TGCGCCAGCAGACAGAACGGAATTCCTGAGCAGTACTTC.

This clonotype came up a few times. The chain couples TRBV7-9 to TRBJ2-5; D is uncertain. The germline gives CDR1 SEHNR, CDR2 FQNEAQ (reference sequence). V was pared by 2 bases and J by 2 bases, with 9 bases between. This CDR3 is built from 14 residues. Here the CDR3 reads CASSLNNLQETQYF. CDR3 DNA: TGTGCCAGCAGCTTAAACAACCTACAAGAGACCCAGTACTTC.

The chain employs TRBV12-3 or TRBV12-4 and TRBJ2-3; 15 nucleotides align to TRBD2. The CDR3 sequence is 17 residues long. J gave up 5 bases and V 11 bases, and 14 bases lay outside the gene matches. The CDR3 loop reads CAFSRTGTSGGRDTQYF. For the CDR3, the DNA is TGTGCCTTCAGCCGCACTGGGACTAGCGGGGGGCGAGATACGCAGTATTTT.